The 5 T cell receptor beta chains below all came from one sample that was sequenced in a study of blood T cell repertoires in COVID-19 (dated by TCRdb to the early 2020s). Library preparation employed the immunoSEQ multiplex PCR assay. TCRdb provides this immuneACCESS table in a form limited to in-frame rearrangements. Some clones are lacking; in checked studies, under half of them reflect an unresolved V gene, and why the rest are absent is not known. Counted in this sample were about 300,000 clones; around 90% of them appeared once. About 6.8% of the sample is held by the ten biggest clonotypes. Sequenced material: peripheral blood. These receptors all come from a woman under 40 with COVID-19, enrolled during active disease.

V and J are TRBV7-8 and TRBJ2-1; 8 bases agree with TRBD2. The CDR3 is 16 residues long. The V gene end was trimmed by 4 bases and the J gene end by 7 bases; junction bases not matched to a gene: 12. CDR1 and CDR2 from the germline V gene are SGHVS and FQNEAQ. CDR3 amino acids: CASSSTGGALENEQFF. The CDR3 nucleotides are TGTGCCAGCAGCTCCACCGGGGGGGCCCTCGAAAATGAGCAGTTCTTC.

The V and J genes are TRBV24-1 and TRBJ2-2, with 7 bases matching TRBD2. Losses at the gene ends were 7 bases for V and 2 bases for J; bases not matched to a gene: 3. This CDR3 comprises 14 residues. Per germline, CDR1 KGHDR and CDR2 SFDVKD. This CDR3 reads CATRGGPNTGELFF. The DNA for the CDR3 is TGTGCCACCAGGGGAGGGCCCAACACCGGGGAGCTGTTTTTT.

The chain recombines TRBV7-2 with TRBJ2-1, with no clear D. The V end lost 0 bases, the J end lost 9 bases, and 15 bases lay between the germline ends. The CDR3 totals 15 residues. Germline V gives CDR1 SGHTA, CDR2 FQGNSA. The CDR3 loop reads CASSLASASSGEQFF. CDR3 sequence (DNA): TGTGCCAGCAGCTTAGCCTCTGCCAGTTCGGGTGAGCAGTTCTTC.

The genes are TRBV27 and TRBJ1-5; D ambiguous. The CDR3 runs 15 residues. Germline loops: CDR1 MNHEY, CDR2 SMNVEV (reference sequence). Trimming removed 2 bases at V and 6 bases at J, with 14 bases between. The CDR3 here is CASSLGSEGGQPQHF. The CDR3 coding sequence is TGTGCCAGCAGTTTAGGAAGCGAGGGTGGTCAGCCCCAGCATTTT.

The chain uses TRBV6-6 and TRBJ2-2; no clear D gene. The CDR3 is made up of 15 amino acids. Looked up from germline, CDR1 is MNHNY and CDR2 is SVGAGI (reference sequence). Trimming took off 3 bases at V and 7 bases at J, with 15 bases between the two ends. The CDR3 reads CASSYDGRGGGELFF. CDR3 sequence (DNA): TGTGCCAGCAGTTATGACGGCCGAGGTGGCGGGGAGCTGTTTTTT.